This T cell receptor (beta chain) appears in the sequencing data of a study of post-analysis software for immune sequencing data. In the study overall: The disease courses spanned relapsing-remitting, secondary progressive and progressive-relapsing forms of multiple sclerosis. Study-wide results and limits: For normalized Chao1 diversity, multiple sclerosis patients scored significantly lower than controls did. TRBV segments more frequent in patients than in controls numbered about five and included TRBV5-6, TRBV5-1 and TRBV20-1. By F measure, samples from a shared preparation batch strongly co-clustered.

Carried by the TCR beta cDNA libraries were unique molecular identifiers. Each batch of about 0.9 to 10 million T cells produced roughly 500,000 cDNA molecules. TCRdb recomputed calls from the PCR reads with MiXCR, one row per CDR3 protein. The sample carries about 820,000 distinct CDR3 sequences, roughly 50% recorded once. Regarding this clonotype: Its antigen is not known.

Germline V gene sequence: CDR1 MNHNY, CDR2 SVGAGI (reference sequence). The CDR3 loop spans 15 amino acids. V lost 7 bases and J lost 6, with 19 bases in between. V usage is TRBV6-6 and J usage is TRBJ2-1, with D tentatively TRBD1 or TRBD2 (6 bases each). This TCR derives from a girl aged 10 to 17 with multiple sclerosis. Material for sequencing was blood. The CDR3 DNA follows: TGTGCCAGCACCGGGGGCGGGCCGGGCGGCAATGAGCAGTTCTTC. This sequence encodes CASTGGGPGGNEQFF.